The clone carrying this T cell receptor beta chain was seen once. Its specificity is not known. The data were obtained in a study of cytomegalovirus exposure and HLA in healthy donors. Study-wide findings and caveats: Presence/absence analyses rested on an assumption that sequencing depth was roughly uniform across donors. Among the most significant clusters, several appeared linked to common viral pathogens in a later analysis. Later analysis associated a missense DCLRE1C variant with TCR beta V- and J-gene trimming.

PCR was performed using 60 Vbeta and 13 Jbeta primers. In the original workflow: A follow-up analysis tallied 65 million to 80 million unique TCR beta chains, roughly 11 million shared. Profiled with immunoSEQ multiplex PCR; TCRdb holds only in-frame clones, not every one. Clonal size and the V and J genes are those of that table, whereas D and trimming came from the DNA. Among around 150,000 clones listed, about four fifths were seen once. Germline CDR1 reads SGDLS; CDR2 reads YYNGEE. Losses at the gene ends were 3 bases for V and 5 bases for J; bases not matched to a gene: 9. The CDR3 sequence is 15 residues long.

This receptor was identified in a young man in good health and CMV-seronegative. This rearrangement joins TRBV9 to TRBJ2-7; the match to TRBD1 covers 9 bases. The specimen sequenced was PBMCs. The CDR3 DNA sequence: TGTGCCAGCAGCGACAGGGGGCTGGGTGTCGACGAGCAGTACTTC. This encodes CASSDRGLGVDEQYF. Complete variable domain (other parts from reference TRBV9 and TRBJ2-7): DSGVTQTPKHLITATGQRVTLRCSPRSGDLSVYWYQQSLDQGLQFLIQYYNGEERAKGNILERFSAQQFPDLHSELNLSSLELGDSALYFCASSDRGLGVDEQYFGPGTRLTVT.